The TCR beta chain described here comes from a study of T cell repertoires in cytomegalovirus infection. Trimming stripped 6 bases from V and 4 bases from J, with 12 bases between. The CDR3 has 12 amino acids. The germline CDR1 and CDR2 sequences are SQVTM and ANQGSEA. One entry per CDR3 protein, called by TCRdb with MiXCR from the reads. The table records approximately 260,000 distinct CDR3 sequences, over 15% of them present only once. This clonotype has only a few counts. The specimen sequenced was CD8+ T cells from PBMCs. This sequence joins TRBV29-1 and TRBJ1-2; the D is unclear. This receptor was obtained from a human donor in good health (CMV status not recorded). Some clones in this sample may be carry-over from other donors' samples. This CDR3 is CSVPTGSYGYTF. For the CDR3, the DNA is TGCAGCGTACCCACCGGGAGCTATGGCTACACCTTC.